The 14 T cell receptor beta chains below all came from one sample that was sequenced in a study of blood T cell repertoires in COVID-19 (TCRdb year 2020). Library method: the immunoSEQ multiplex PCR assay. TCRdb retrieved this table from immuneACCESS and kept in-frame rearrangements only. Not all clones are present; in checked studies, unresolved V genes account for under half, and no reason is known for the remainder. This sample comprises 120,000 or so clones, around 90% of them detected only once. The top ten constitute around 7.7% of the sample. The sample taken for sequencing was peripheral blood. The receptors here all came from a human donor in a cohort sampled during active COVID-19.

Notes on this clone: One end of the junction fails to match germline, which may point to a read error. The chain combines TRBV11-2 with TRBJ2-3, with 7 bases that match TRBD1. This CDR3 has 14 residues. CDR1 is SGHAT and CDR2 is FQNNGV in the germline V gene. The chain's CDR3 is CASSLVYRDRARSF. CDR3 in DNA: TGTGCCAGCAGCTTAGTATACCGCGACAGGGCAAGGTCTTTT.

J is TRBJ1-1 and V is TRBV19; D is undetermined. The CDR3 runs to 14 residues. The V gene lost 4 bases and the J gene lost 5 bases, with 14 bases spanning the gap. Germline lookup yields CDR1 LNHDA and CDR2 SQIVND (reference sequence). The CDR3: CASSNGVAGTEAFF. The CDR3 region has the DNA TGTGCCAGTAGTAACGGGGTGGCTGGAACTGAAGCTTTCTTT.

V usage is TRBV6-5 and J usage is TRBJ2-7, with 8 bases identical to TRBD2. After removal of 6 bases from V and 6 bases from J, the junction contained 7 bases not matched to a gene. The CDR3 contains 13 residues. The germline gives CDR1 MNHEY, CDR2 SVGAGI. CDR3 sequence reads: CASRRQAGGEQYF. DNA of the CDR3: TGTGCCAGCAGGAGACAGGCGGGGGGCGAGCAGTACTTC.

The chain uses TRBV14 and TRBJ2-7, with 9 nucleotides matching TRBD1. J was trimmed by 2 bases and V by 4 bases; bases with no gene match: 9. The CDR3 has 16 residues. CDR1 SGHDN and CDR2 FVKESK come from the germline V gene. The CDR3 DNA sequence: TGTGCCAGCAGCCGAGTAACCGGGACAGGGCCCTACGAGCAGTACTTC. The encoded protein is CASSRVTGTGPYEQYF.

The chain carries TRBV11-1 and TRBJ2-6; no firm D call. The germline CDR1 and CDR2 sequences are SGHAT and FQDESV (reference sequence). V was trimmed by 5 bases and J by 0 bases, leaving 8 bases between them. The CDR3 covers 15 residues. The CDR3 DNA sequence: TGTGCCAGCAGCATCACAGTCTCTGGGGCCAACGTCCTGACTTTC. This sequence encodes CASSITVSGANVLTF.

The rearrangement uses TRBV11-1 and TRBJ2-1, with 7 bases that match TRBD1. From germline, CDR1 is SGHAT and CDR2 FQDESV (reference sequence). The CDR3 runs 15 residues. Germline trimming cut 5 bases from V and 1 base from J; bases unmatched to any gene: 5. The CDR3 DNA reads as TGTGCCAGCAGCACAACAGGGGTGTCCTACAATGAGCAGTTCTTC. Translating it yields CASSTTGVSYNEQFF.

The chain has TRBV5-4 and TRBJ1-2; no clear D. In germline, CDR1 is SGHNT, CDR2 YYREEE (reference sequence). The CDR3 spans 13 residues. Between the trimmed V and J ends, which lost 0 bases and 8 bases, there was a span of 11 bases. The CDR3 DNA sequence: TGTGCCAGCAGCTTGGAAAAAGGAGGCGGCTACACCTTC. Its translation is CASSLEKGGGYTF.

This chain links TRBV6-5 with TRBJ2-7; tentatively, D is TRBD2 (6 bases). CDR1 MNHEY and CDR2 SVGAGI come from the germline V gene. The CDR3 is 11 residues long. Trimming stripped 6 bases from V and 5 bases from J, with 8 bases between. The CDR3 here is CASSRTNEQYF. The CDR3 nucleotides read TGTGCCAGCAGCCGGACTAACGAGCAGTACTTC.

The chain recombines TRBV5-4 with TRBJ1-1; D is possibly TRBD1 (5 bases). The V and J ends lost 4 bases and 5 bases respectively, with 21 bases between them. The germline V gene encodes CDR1 SGHNT and CDR2 YYREEE (reference sequence). The CDR3 spans 16 residues. The CDR3, as DNA: TGTGCCAGCAGCCAAACGACAGTTGGGCGGGGGACTGAAGCTTTCTTT. It specifies CASSQTTVGRGTEAFF.

The CDR3 DNA is TGTGCCAGTAATCCTTCCTCCTACAATGAGCAGTTCTTC. Amino acid sequence: CASNPSSYNEQFF. The rearrangement uses TRBV19 and TRBJ2-1; D is undetermined. Between the trimmed V and J ends, which lost 7 bases and 0 bases, there was a span of 7 bases. Germline loops: CDR1 LNHDA, CDR2 SQIVND (reference sequence). The CDR3 is 13 amino acids.

This chain joins TRBV19 and TRBJ1-5; 7 nucleotides match TRBD1. V dropped 6 bases and J dropped 3; count of bases not matched to a gene: 14. The CDR3 totals 17 residues. CDR1 LNHDA and CDR2 SQIVND come from the germline V gene (reference sequence). In nucleotides, the CDR3 is TGTGCCAGTAGCCCGGGACAGCCACGACCCCCCAATCAGCCCCAGCATTTT. It specifies CASSPGQPRPPNQPQHF.

The chain has TRBV5-1 and TRBJ1-2, with 9 positions matching TRBD1. V lost 4 bases to trimming and J lost 6 bases; unmatched junction nucleotides: 13. This CDR3 is 16 amino acids long. Germline-derived CDR1 and CDR2 are SGHRS and YFSETQ. CDR3 protein: CASSLAGTGLEDGYTF. The CDR3 bases are TGCGCCAGCAGCCTCGCCGGGACAGGGTTGGAAGATGGCTACACCTTC.

The V and J genes are TRBV7-8 and TRBJ1-2; maybe TRBD1 (6 bases). The CDR3 consists of 12 residues. Per the germline V gene, CDR1 is SGHVS and CDR2 is FQNEAQ. V shed 8 bases and J shed 6 bases, with 13 bases lying between them. The CDR3 region is CASWSQGNGYTF. The CDR3 DNA sequence: TGTGCCAGCTGGAGTCAGGGGAATGGCTACACCTTC.

This chain joins TRBV6-6 and TRBJ2-3, with 8 bases that match TRBD2. The CDR3 runs to 18 residues. Germline V gene lookup returns CDR1 MNHNY and CDR2 SVGAGI (reference sequence). The trim removed 5 bases at V and 3 bases at J, leaving 16 bases unmatched. In DNA form, the CDR3 reads TGTGCCAGCAGTCGCGCGGAAATCAGCGGGGGTTTGACAGATACGCAGTATTTT. Its protein product is CASSRAEISGGLTDTQYF.